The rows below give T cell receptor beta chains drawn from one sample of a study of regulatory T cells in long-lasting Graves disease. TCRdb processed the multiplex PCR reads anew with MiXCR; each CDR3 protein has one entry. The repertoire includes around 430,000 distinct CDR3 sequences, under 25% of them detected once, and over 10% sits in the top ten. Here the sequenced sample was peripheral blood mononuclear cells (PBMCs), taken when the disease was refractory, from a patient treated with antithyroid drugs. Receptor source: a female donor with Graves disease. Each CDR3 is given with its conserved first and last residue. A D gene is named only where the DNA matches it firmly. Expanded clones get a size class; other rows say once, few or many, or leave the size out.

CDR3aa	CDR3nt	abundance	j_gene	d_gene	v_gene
CASSSPDKGTSYEQYF	TGTGCCAGCAGCTCCCCTGACAAGGGGACCTCCTACGAGCAGTACTTC	many	TRBJ2-7	.	TRBV28
CASRRGQGVSYEQYF	TGTGCCAGCAGACGTGGACAGGGGGTTTCCTACGAGCAGTACTTC	.	TRBJ2-7	TRBD1	TRBV28
CASSFLRAEGSYEQYF	TGTGCCAGCAGCTTCCTAAGAGCGGAGGGATCCTACGAGCAGTACTTC	.	TRBJ2-7	.	TRBV7-2
CASSHWGRGPGGELFF	TGCGCCAGCAGCCACTGGGGCAGGGGCCCCGGGGGGGAGCTGTTTTTT	.	TRBJ2-2	.	TRBV4-1
CASSEFIVGPRSRPYEQYF	TGTGCCAGCAGTGAATTCATTGTTGGGCCAAGATCAAGGCCATACGAGCAGTACTTC	many	TRBJ2-7	.	TRBV25-1
CAISEDYRGDQPQHF	TGTGCCATCAGTGAGGACTACAGGGGAGACCAGCCCCAGCATTTT	few	TRBJ1-5	TRBD1	TRBV10-3
CASRRQNYGYTF	TGTGCCAGCAGGAGGCAGAACTATGGCTACACCTTC	few	TRBJ1-2	.	TRBV6-1
CAARDRGYEQYF	TGTGCCGCCCGGGACAGGGGCTACGAGCAGTACTTC	many	TRBJ2-7	TRBD1	TRBV28
CAISDGDTGNQPQHF	TGTGCCATCAGTGATGGAGACACTGGCAATCAGCCCCAGCATTTT	few	TRBJ1-5	.	TRBV10-3
CASSWYRGSTGELFF	TGTGCCAGCAGTTGGTACAGGGGAAGCACCGGGGAGCTGTTTTTT	few	TRBJ2-2	TRBD1	TRBV5-8
CASSASGGALDEQFF	TGTGCCAGCAGCGCGAGCGGGGGGGCCCTCGATGAGCAGTTCTTC	few	TRBJ2-1	TRBD2	TRBV7-3
CASRGQGSRAFF	TGTGCCAGCAGGGGACAGGGCTCTAGGGCTTTCTTT	.	TRBJ1-1	TRBD1	TRBV7-2
CASSLREAGGSETQYF	TGTGCCAGCAGCTTACGAGAAGCGGGAGGATCAGAGACCCAGTACTTC	many	TRBJ2-5	TRBD2	TRBV11-3